This T cell receptor beta chain was identified in a study of T cell responses to AZD1222 COVID-19 vaccine (dated by TCRdb to 2020 to 2023). General notes on the study: TCR sequencing covered some 250 trial participants: 200 to 220 given two doses of AZD1222 and around 26 given two doses of MenACWY control vaccine. Trial participants were enrolled into age subgroups of 18-55, 56-69 and 70-plus years, which contained 148, 28 and 57 TCR-sequenced participants, respectively.

Reading the label with the study, this specimen's time point is: about 28 days (+/-7) after the second vaccine dose. AZD1222 recipients given second doses at about 4 weeks or at about 12 weeks were pooled, since spike-specific TCR depth and breadth were not found to differ between the two schedules. Vaccinee samples came from UK trials COV001 and COV002, including a single-blind randomized controlled phase 2/3 trial of AZD1222 (ChAdOx1 nCoV-19) in healthy adults. Trial participant PBMC samples were collected at day 0 and day 28 after the second dose for TCRbeta chain sequencing. CDR1 and CDR2 were assigned from the germline V gene as KGHSH and LQKENI. The CDR3 goes from the cysteine to the phenylalanine over 15 residues. Of all the DNA, just the CDR3 is kept, 45 bases in frame from base 1. Cut back by 3 bases and 5 bases, the V and J ends lie 14 bases apart. The CDR3 regions of human TCRbeta chains were subjected to immunosequencing. Turning to the authors' computational methods: TCRs in the repertoires were matched against a reference library of SARS-CoV-2-specific TCRs that had been generated with the MIRA antigen-specificity platform. Breadth was defined as the fraction of unique TCRs that were SARS-CoV-2-associated. Depth was defined as the fraction of total T cells that were SARS-CoV-2-associated. Using the MIRA data, every spike-specific TCR was mapped to the spike region that the TCR reacted to and assigned to either a CD4 or a CD8 class. Log10-transformed breadth and depth values were compared by one-way ANOVA with Sidak's multiple comparisons tests. The immuneACCESS repertoire file appears here via TCRdb, limited to in-frame rearrangements. These files lack a portion of the clones; in checked studies, under half of the deficit traces to unresolved V genes, and the cause of the others is not known. V and J calls and clone size are copied from that table; D and trimming were computed from the DNA. This sample is represented by tens of thousands of clones; about 80% of them were singletons. 6.5% of the sample belongs to the ten largest clones.

Broad study findings and their caveats: The vaccine-associated CD4 TCRs covered the entire spike protein, and the dominant responses fell in regions 160-218 and 743-854. Reportedly, close to half of the unique spike-specific TCRs recognized epitopes lying outside the regions that are mutated in the B.1.351 and B.1.1.7 variants. Because no day 14 peak-response samples were available, the repertoires could be characterized only after the peak T cell response. Participants were mostly white British and included more females than males, and it was suggested by the authors that clonal diversity may have been underestimated. Conclusions about previously exposed vaccinees are limited, since just 6 or 7 AZD1222 recipients were seropositive for SARS-CoV-2 at baseline. The 56-69-year group was small, and its depth increase did not reach significance, likely because of low power. After two AZD1222 doses, both the breadth and the depth of spike-specific TCRs were significantly higher than at day 0 and than in MenACWY recipients.

Turning to this clone: There is no known antigen for this receptor. No per-base quality is available; no much larger clone lies one base away.

The origin of this receptor is an adult who received the AZD1222 COVID-19 vaccine. Sequenced here: peripheral blood, sampled 28 days after the second AZD1222 dose. The chain links TRBV18 with TRBJ2-1; there is no confident call for the D gene. The CDR3 region reads CASSPIQLLDNEQFF. Here is the DNA: TGTGCCAGCTCACCGATACAGTTATTAGACAATGAGCAGTTCTTC.